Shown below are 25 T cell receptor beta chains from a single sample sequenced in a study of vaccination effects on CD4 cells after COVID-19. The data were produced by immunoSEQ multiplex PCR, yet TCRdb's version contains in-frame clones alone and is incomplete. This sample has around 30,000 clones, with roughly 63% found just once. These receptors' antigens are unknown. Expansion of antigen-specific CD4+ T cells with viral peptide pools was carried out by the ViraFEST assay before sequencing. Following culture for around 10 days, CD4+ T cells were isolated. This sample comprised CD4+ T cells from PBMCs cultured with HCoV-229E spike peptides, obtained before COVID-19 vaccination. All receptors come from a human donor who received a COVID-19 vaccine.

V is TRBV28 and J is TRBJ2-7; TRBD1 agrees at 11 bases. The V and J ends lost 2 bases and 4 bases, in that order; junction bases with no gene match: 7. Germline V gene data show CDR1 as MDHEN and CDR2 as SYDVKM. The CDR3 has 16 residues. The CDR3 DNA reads TGTGCCAGCAGTTTAACGGGCGGGACAGGGGGATACGAGCAGTACTTC. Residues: CASSLTGGTGGYEQYF.

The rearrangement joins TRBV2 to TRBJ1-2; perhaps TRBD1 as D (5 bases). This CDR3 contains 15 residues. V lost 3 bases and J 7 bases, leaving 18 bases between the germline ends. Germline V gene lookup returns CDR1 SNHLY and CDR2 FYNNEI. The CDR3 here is CASSEGGLAGTGYTF. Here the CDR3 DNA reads TGTGCCAGCAGTGAGGGAGGCCTGGCAGGGACTGGCTACACCTTC.

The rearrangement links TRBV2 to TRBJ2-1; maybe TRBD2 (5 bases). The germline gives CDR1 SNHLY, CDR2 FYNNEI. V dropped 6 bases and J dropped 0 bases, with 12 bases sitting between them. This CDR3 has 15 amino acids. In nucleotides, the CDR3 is TGTGCCAGCAGACCCGACACTAGCTCCTACAATGAGCAGTTCTTC. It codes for CASRPDTSSYNEQFF.

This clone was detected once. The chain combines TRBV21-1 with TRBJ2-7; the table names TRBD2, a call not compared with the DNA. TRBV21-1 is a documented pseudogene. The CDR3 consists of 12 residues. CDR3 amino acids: CASSRRAGRQYF. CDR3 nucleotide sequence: TGTGCCAGCAGCAGGAGGGCAGGGCGGCAGTACTTC.

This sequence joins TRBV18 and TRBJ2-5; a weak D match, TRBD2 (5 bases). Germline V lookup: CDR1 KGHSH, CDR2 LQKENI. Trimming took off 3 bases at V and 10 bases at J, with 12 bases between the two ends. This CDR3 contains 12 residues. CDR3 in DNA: TGTGCCAGCTCACCCCCGGGGAGTGGCCAGTACTTC. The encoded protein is CASSPPGSGQYF. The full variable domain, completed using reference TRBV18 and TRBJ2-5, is NAGVMQNPRHLVRRRGQEARLRCSPMKGHSHVYWYRQLPEEGLKFMVYLQKENIIDESGMPKERFSAEFPKEGPSILRIQQVVRGDSAAYFCASSPPGSGQYFGPGTRLLVL.

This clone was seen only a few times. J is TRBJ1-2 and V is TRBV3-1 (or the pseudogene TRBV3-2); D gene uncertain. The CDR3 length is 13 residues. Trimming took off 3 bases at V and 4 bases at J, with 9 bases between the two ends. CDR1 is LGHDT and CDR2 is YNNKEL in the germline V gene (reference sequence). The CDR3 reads CASSQSEIYGYTF. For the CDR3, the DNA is TGTGCCAGCAGCCAGTCAGAGATCTATGGCTACACCTTC.

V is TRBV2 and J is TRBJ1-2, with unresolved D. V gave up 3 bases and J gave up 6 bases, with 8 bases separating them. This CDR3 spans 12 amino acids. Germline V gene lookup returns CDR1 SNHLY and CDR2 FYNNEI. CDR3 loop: CASSDWADGYTF. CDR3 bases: TGTGCCAGCAGTGATTGGGCAGATGGCTACACCTTC.

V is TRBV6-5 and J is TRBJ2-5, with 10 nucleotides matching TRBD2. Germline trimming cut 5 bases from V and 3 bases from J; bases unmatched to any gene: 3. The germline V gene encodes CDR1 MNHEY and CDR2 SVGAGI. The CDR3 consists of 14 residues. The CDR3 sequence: CASSPGTSEETQYF. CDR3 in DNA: TGTGCCAGCAGTCCCGGGACTAGCGAAGAGACCCAGTACTTC.

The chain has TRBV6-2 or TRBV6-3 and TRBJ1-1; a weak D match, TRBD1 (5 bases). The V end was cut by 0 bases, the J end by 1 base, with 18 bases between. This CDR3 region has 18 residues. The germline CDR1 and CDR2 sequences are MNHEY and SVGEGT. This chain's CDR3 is CASSYSIMSGGRNTEAFF. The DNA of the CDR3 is TGTGCCAGCAGTTACTCAATAATGAGCGGGGGAAGGAACACTGAAGCTTTCTTT.

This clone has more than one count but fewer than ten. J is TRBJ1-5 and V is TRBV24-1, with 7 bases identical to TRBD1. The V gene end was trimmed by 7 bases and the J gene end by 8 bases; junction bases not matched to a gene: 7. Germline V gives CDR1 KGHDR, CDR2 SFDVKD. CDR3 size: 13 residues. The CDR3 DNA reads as TGTGCCACCAGACAGGGGTTGGGGGAGCCCCAGCATTTT. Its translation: CATRQGLGEPQHF.

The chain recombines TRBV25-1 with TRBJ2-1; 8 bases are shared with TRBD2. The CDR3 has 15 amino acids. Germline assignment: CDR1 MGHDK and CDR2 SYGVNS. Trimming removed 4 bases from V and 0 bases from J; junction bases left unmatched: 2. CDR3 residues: CASSVSGGSYNEQFF. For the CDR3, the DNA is TGTGCCAGCAGTGTGAGCGGGGGCTCCTACAATGAGCAGTTCTTC.

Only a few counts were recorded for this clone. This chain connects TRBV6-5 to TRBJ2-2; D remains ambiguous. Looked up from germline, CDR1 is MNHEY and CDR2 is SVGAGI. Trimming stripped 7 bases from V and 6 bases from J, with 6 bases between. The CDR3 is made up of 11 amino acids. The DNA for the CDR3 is TGTGCCAGCATCTCAGCCGGGGAGCTGTTTTTT. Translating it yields CASISAGELFF.

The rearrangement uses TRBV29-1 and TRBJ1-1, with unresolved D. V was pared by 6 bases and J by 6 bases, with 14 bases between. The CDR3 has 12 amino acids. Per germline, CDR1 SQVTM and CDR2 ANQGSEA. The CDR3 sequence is CSVLSAGAEAFF. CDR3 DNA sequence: TGCAGCGTCCTTTCCGCAGGAGCTGAAGCTTTCTTT.

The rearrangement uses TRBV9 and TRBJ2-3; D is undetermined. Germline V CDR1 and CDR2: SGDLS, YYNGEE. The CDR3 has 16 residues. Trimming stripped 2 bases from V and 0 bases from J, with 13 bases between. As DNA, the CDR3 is TGTGCCAGCAGCGTCCAAGCTAGTCCTAGCACAGATACGCAGTATTTT. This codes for CASSVQASPSTDTQYF.

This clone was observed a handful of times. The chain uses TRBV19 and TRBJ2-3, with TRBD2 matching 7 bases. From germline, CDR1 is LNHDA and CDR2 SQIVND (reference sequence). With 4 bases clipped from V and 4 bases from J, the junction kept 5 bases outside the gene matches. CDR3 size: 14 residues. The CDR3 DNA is TGTGCCAGTAGTAGCGGGAGTTGGGCAGATACGCAGTATTTT. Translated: CASSSGSWADTQYF.

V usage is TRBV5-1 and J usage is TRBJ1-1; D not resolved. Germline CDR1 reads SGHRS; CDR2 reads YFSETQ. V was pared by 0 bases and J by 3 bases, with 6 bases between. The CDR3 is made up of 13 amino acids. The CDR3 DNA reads TGCGCCAGCAGCTTGGTCGGGGACACTGAAGCTTTCTTT. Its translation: CASSLVGDTEAFF.

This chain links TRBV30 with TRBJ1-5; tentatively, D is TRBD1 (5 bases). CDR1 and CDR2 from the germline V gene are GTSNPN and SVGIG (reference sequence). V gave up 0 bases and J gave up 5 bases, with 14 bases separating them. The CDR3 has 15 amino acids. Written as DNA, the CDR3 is TGTGCCTGGAGTGTACGGGGGTTACTGGATCAGCCCCAGCATTTT. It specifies CAWSVRGLLDQPQHF.

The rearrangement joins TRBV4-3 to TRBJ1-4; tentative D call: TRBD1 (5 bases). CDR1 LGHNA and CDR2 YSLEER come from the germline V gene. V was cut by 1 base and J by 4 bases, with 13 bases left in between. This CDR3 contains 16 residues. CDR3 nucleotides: TGCGCCAGCAGCCAAGCCTGGGGCAGAGGTAATGAAAAACTGTTTTTT. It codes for CASSQAWGRGNEKLFF.

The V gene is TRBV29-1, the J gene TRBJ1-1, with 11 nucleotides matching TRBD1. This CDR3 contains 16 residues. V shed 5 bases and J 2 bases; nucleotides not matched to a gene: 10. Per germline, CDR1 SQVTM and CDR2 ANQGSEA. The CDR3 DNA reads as TGCAGCGTTCTTCGGACAGGGGGCGTAACTAACACTGAAGCTTTCTTT. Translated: CSVLRTGGVTNTEAFF.

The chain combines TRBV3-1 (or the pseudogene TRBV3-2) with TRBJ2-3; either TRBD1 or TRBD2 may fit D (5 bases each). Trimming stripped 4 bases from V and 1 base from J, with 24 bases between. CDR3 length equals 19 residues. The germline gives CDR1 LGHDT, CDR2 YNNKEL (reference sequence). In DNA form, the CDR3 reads TGTGCCAGCAGCCCAGTTGTAAGGACACTCCTGCGGGGCACAGATACGCAGTATTTT. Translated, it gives CASSPVVRTLLRGTDTQYF.

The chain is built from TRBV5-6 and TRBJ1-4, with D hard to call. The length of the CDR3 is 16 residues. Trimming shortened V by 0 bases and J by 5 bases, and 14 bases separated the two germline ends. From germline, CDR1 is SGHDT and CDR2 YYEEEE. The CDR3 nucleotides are TGTGCCAGCAGCTTGGCCCCACCCTTGGAAAATGAAAAACTGTTTTTT. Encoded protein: CASSLAPPLENEKLFF.

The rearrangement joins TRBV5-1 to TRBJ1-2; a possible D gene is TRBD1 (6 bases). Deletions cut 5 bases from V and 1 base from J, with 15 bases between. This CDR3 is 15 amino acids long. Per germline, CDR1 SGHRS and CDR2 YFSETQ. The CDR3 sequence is CASSSGQTSNYGYTF. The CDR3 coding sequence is TGCGCCAGCAGTTCCGGACAGACAAGTAACTATGGCTACACCTTC.

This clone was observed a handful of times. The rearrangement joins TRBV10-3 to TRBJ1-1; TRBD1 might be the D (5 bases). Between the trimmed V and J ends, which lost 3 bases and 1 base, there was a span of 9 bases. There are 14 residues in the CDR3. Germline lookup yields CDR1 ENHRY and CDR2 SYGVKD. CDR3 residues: CAISELRENTEAFF. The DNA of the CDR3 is TGTGCCATCAGTGAACTCAGGGAGAACACTGAAGCTTTCTTT.

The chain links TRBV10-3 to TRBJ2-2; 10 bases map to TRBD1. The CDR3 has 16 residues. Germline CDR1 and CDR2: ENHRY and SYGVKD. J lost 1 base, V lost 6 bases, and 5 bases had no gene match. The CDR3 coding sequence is TGTGCCATCAGCCTCCGGGACAGGGGGAACACCGGGGAGCTGTTTTTT. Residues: CAISLRDRGNTGELFF.

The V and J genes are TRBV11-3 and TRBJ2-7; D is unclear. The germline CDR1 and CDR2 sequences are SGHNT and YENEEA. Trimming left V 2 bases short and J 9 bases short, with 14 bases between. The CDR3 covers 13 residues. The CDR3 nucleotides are TGTGCCAGCAGCTTATCCCCGGATGGACGGCAGTACTTC. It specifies CASSLSPDGRQYF.